The 27 T cell receptor beta chains in this list originate from one sample, sequenced in a study of cytomegalovirus exposure and HLA in healthy donors. The PCR ran on 60 Vbeta and 13 Jbeta primers. Method: immunoSEQ multiplex PCR; TCRdb's copy keeps in-frame clones and lacks some. The listing contains 150,000 to 200,000 clones. Sequenced sample: PBMCs. These TCRs come from a man aged 25-45 years in good health and CMV-seronegative.

The V and J genes are TRBV7-9 and TRBJ1-6; 10 bases map to TRBD1. The CDR3 length is 16 residues. Germline V gene lookup returns CDR1 SEHNR and CDR2 FQNEAQ (reference sequence). The V and J ends lost 1 base and 7 bases, in that order; junction bases with no gene match: 4. CDR3 in DNA: TGTGCCAGCAGCTTAGAGACAGGGGGCTGGAATTCACCCCTCCACTTT. This encodes CASSLETGGWNSPLHF.

This chain joins TRBV27 and TRBJ2-3; 12 bases fit TRBD2. Germline values: CDR1 MNHEY, CDR2 SMNVEV (reference sequence). The CDR3 contains 16 residues. Trimming at V came to 4 bases and at J to 2 bases, leaving 4 bases not matched to a gene. CDR3 residues: CASSSGLAGNTDTQYF. The CDR3 bases are TGTGCCAGCAGTTCGGGACTAGCGGGCAACACAGATACGCAGTATTTT.

V is TRBV27 and J is TRBJ2-3, with a possible D match to TRBD2 (6 bases). The V and J ends lost 2 bases and 5 bases respectively, with 17 bases between them. Per germline, CDR1 MNHEY and CDR2 SMNVEV (reference sequence). This CDR3 contains 16 residues. The CDR3 DNA follows: TGTGCCAGCAGTTTAGGGCGGGGCCTGGCTATAGATACGCAGTATTTT. This codes for CASSLGRGLAIDTQYF.

This CDR3 is CASSLFTGGSLGEQYF. The CDR3, as DNA: TGTGCCAGCAGTTTATTCACGGGGGGCAGCCTGGGCGAGCAGTACTTC. The chain joins TRBV27 to TRBJ2-7; possible D gene TRBD2, 7 bases. CDR1 and CDR2 (germline): MNHEY, SMNVEV (reference sequence). The CDR3 runs to 16 residues. V was shortened by 1 base and J by 6 bases, with 19 bases between the two germline ends.

The chain uses TRBV7-9 and TRBJ2-5, with TRBD1 matching over 8 bases. The CDR3 runs 19 residues. Germline V gives CDR1 SEHNR, CDR2 FQNEAQ (reference sequence). The V segment lost 1 base and the J segment 2 bases; nucleotides outside the gene matches: 15. The CDR3: CASSLGAVRGPRRQETQYF. In nucleotides, the CDR3 is TGTGCCAGCAGCTTAGGGGCGGTCAGGGGGCCGAGGCGACAAGAGACCCAGTACTTC. Drawing the rest from reference TRBV7-9 and TRBJ2-5, the complete variable domain is DTGVSQNPRHKITKRGQNVTFRCDPISEHNRLYWYRQTLGQGPEFLTYFQNEAQLEKSRLLSDRFSAERPKGSFSTLEIQRTEQGDSAMYLCASSLGAVRGPRRQETQYFGPGTRLLVL.

The chain combines TRBV6-5 with TRBJ1-1; possibly TRBD1 for D (6 bases). The CDR3 has 14 amino acids. CDR1 and CDR2 (germline): MNHEY, SVGAGI. The V gene lost 5 bases and the J gene lost 3 bases, with 13 bases spanning the gap. CDR3 DNA: TGTGCCAGCAGTCCCTCGGGGGGCTACACTGAAGCTTTCTTT. It codes for CASSPSGGYTEAFF.

The chain uses TRBV7-8 and TRBJ1-1, with 7 bases aligning to TRBD1. V shed 1 base and J 8 bases; nucleotides not matched to a gene: 1. The CDR3 sequence is 12 residues long. Per the germline V gene, CDR1 is SGHVS and CDR2 is FQNEAQ. Here the CDR3 DNA reads TGTGCCAGCAGCTTAGACAGGGGAGAAGCTTTCTTT. It codes for CASSLDRGEAFF.

This chain joins TRBV28 and TRBJ2-5, with D possibly being TRBD1 (6 bases). Near its end, the DNA agrees better with TRBJ2-7, so the J call may be wrong. The CDR3 spans 14 residues. The germline CDR1 and CDR2 sequences are MDHEN and SYDVKM. The CDR3 DNA is TGTGCCAGCAGTACCGGGACACGGATCTCCGAGCAGTACTTC. It codes for CASSTGTRISEQYF.

The rearrangement joins TRBV10-3 to TRBJ1-5; 8 bases agree with TRBD1. The CDR3 is 15 residues long. With 6 bases clipped from V and 0 bases from J, the junction kept 4 bases outside the gene matches. Germline V CDR1 and CDR2: ENHRY, SYGVKD. The CDR3 region is CAIRETGDSNQPQHF. CDR3 DNA sequence: TGTGCCATCAGAGAGACAGGGGATAGCAATCAGCCCCAGCATTTT.

V gene TRBV27 combines with J gene TRBJ1-1; possible D gene TRBD1, 5 bases. This CDR3 comprises 15 residues. The V gene lost 4 bases and the J gene lost 2 bases, with 14 bases spanning the gap. Germline V CDR1 and CDR2: MNHEY, SMNVEV (reference sequence). The CDR3 here is CASSWGDGRNTEAFF. The DNA of the CDR3 is TGTGCCAGCAGTTGGGGGGATGGGAGAAACACTGAAGCTTTCTTT.

This chain connects TRBV6-5 to TRBJ1-1; no reliable D call. V was trimmed by 4 bases and J by 0 bases, leaving 12 bases between them. The CDR3 loop spans 15 amino acids. In germline, CDR1 is MNHEY, CDR2 SVGAGI. The CDR3 DNA reads TGTGCCAGCAGTTTGGATGGGCAAATGAACACTGAAGCTTTCTTT. Protein: CASSLDGQMNTEAFF.

The chain recombines TRBV29-1 with TRBJ1-3; 7 bases fit TRBD1. Trimming cost V 5 bases and J 0 bases; bases outside gene matches: 7. From germline, CDR1 is SQVTM and CDR2 ANQGSEA. The CDR3 loop spans 15 amino acids. CDR3 residues: CSVLPGQSSGNTIYF. The CDR3 DNA follows: TGCAGCGTTCTACCGGGACAGAGCTCTGGAAACACCATATATTTT.

The J gene is TRBJ1-5, the V gene TRBV19; 9 bases map to TRBD1. Trimming cost V 10 bases and J 5 bases; bases outside gene matches: 6. Germline V lookup: CDR1 LNHDA, CDR2 SQIVND (reference sequence). This CDR3 has 13 residues. The CDR3 protein is CATSDRGHQPQHF. The CDR3 DNA reads as TGTGCCACCTCGGACAGGGGACATCAGCCCCAGCATTTT.

The V call is TRBV7-9, the J call TRBJ1-6; 9 bases line up with TRBD1. This CDR3 has 14 amino acids. V dropped 5 bases and J dropped 8; count of bases not matched to a gene: 4. Per the germline V gene, CDR1 is SEHNR and CDR2 is FQNEAQ (reference sequence). The CDR3 sequence is CASSPGQGDSPLHF. The CDR3 bases are TGTGCCAGCAGCCCGGGACAGGGAGATTCACCCCTCCACTTT.

V gene TRBV4-2 combines with J gene TRBJ2-1; TRBD2 aligns across 9 bases. The V gene end was trimmed by 3 bases and the J gene end by 5 bases; junction bases not matched to a gene: 8. The CDR3 covers 16 residues. Germline loops: CDR1 LGHNA, CDR2 YNFKEQ. The CDR3 region has the DNA TGTGCCAGCAGCCAGGCCGGGACTAGCAGTAACAATGAGCAGTTCTTC. Its translation: CASSQAGTSSNNEQFF.

The genes are TRBV11-3 and TRBJ1-1; D is undetermined. There are 14 residues in the CDR3. The V end was cut by 7 bases, the J end by 3 bases, with 15 bases between. The germline V gene encodes CDR1 SGHNT and CDR2 YENEEA. CDR3 region: CASTQQMGYTEAFF. The CDR3 DNA reads TGTGCCAGCACCCAACAGATGGGTTACACTGAAGCTTTCTTT.

The genes are TRBV5-8 and TRBJ1-5, with D maybe TRBD1 (5 bases). The CDR3 covers 15 residues. Deletions cut 2 bases from V and 4 bases from J, with 13 bases between. The germline V gene has CDR1 SGHTS and CDR2 YDEGEE. The CDR3 nucleotides are TGTGCCAGCAGCTTATCGGTCGGGGGGAATCAGCCCCAGCATTTT. This gives the protein CASSLSVGGNQPQHF.

This chain joins TRBV19 and TRBJ2-7, with TRBD1 identical over 8 bases. Germline V gene sequence: CDR1 LNHDA, CDR2 SQIVND (reference sequence). V shed 4 bases, J shed 1 base, and the junction held 9 bases outside the gene matches. This CDR3 comprises 16 residues. In nucleotides, the CDR3 is TGTGCCAGTAGTAGATACCGGGACAGGCAATCCTACGAGCAGTACTTC. Encoded protein: CASSRYRDRQSYEQYF.

The chain joins TRBV4-1 to TRBJ2-6, with 9 bases identical to TRBD2. The CDR3 runs 17 residues. The junction had 6 bases not matched to a gene; V was cut back by 4 bases and J by 2 bases. From germline, CDR1 is MGHRA and CDR2 YSYEKL. CDR3 protein: CASSPIAGETGANVLTF. The DNA of the CDR3 is TGCGCCAGCAGCCCGATAGCGGGAGAAACTGGGGCCAACGTCCTGACTTTC.

This chain joins TRBV19 and TRBJ2-1, with TRBD1 matching 8 bases. Trimming took 0 bases from V and 3 from J; bases not matched to a gene: 10. The CDR3 spans 18 residues. Germline CDR1 and CDR2: LNHDA and SQIVND (reference sequence). This CDR3 reads CASSIDHGTGGIYNEQFF. The CDR3 DNA follows: TGTGCCAGTAGTATAGACCACGGGACAGGCGGCATCTACAATGAGCAGTTCTTC.

The genes are TRBV6-5 and TRBJ2-3; possibly TRBD1 for D (7 bases). The germline V gene encodes CDR1 MNHEY and CDR2 SVGAGI. V was clipped by 6 bases and J by 7 bases, with 20 bases between them. CDR3 length equals 15 residues. The CDR3 DNA is TGTGCCAGCAGGGGGGGCTGGACAGGCAGTTATACGCAGTATTTT. The encoded protein is CASRGGWTGSYTQYF.

This chain uses TRBV6-5 with TRBJ2-7, with D perhaps TRBD1 (5 bases). Germline CDR1 is MNHEY and CDR2 is SVGAGI. V was trimmed by 5 bases and J by 0 bases, leaving 11 bases between them. The CDR3 is 14 residues long. Written as DNA, the CDR3 is TGTGCCAGCAGTAAGCAGGACAACTCCTACGAGCAGTACTTC. As protein: CASSKQDNSYEQYF.

This chain uses TRBV7-2 with TRBJ1-5; unclear D gene. Germline lookup yields CDR1 SGHTA and CDR2 FQGNSA. The germline V and J ends were trimmed by 1 base and 3 bases, with 13 bases remaining between them. The length of the CDR3 is 16 residues. CDR3 in amino acids: CASSLVGGPNNQPQHF. CDR3 DNA sequence: TGTGCCAGCAGCTTAGTGGGAGGGCCTAACAATCAGCCCCAGCATTTT. The full variable domain, with the rest looked up from reference TRBV7-2 and TRBJ1-5, is GAGVSQSPSNKVTEKGKDVELRCDPISGHTALYWYRQSLGQGLEFLIYFQGNSAPDKSGLPSDRFSAERTGGSVSTLTIQRTQQEDSAVYLCASSLVGGPNNQPQHFGDGTRLSIL.

The V gene is TRBV6-5, the J gene TRBJ2-2; TRBD1 agrees at 7 bases. The CDR3 runs 14 residues. Germline CDR1 is MNHEY and CDR2 is SVGAGI. V lost 7 bases to trimming and J lost 4 bases; unmatched junction nucleotides: 6. The CDR3 DNA sequence: TGTGCCAGCAAGAGGGACAGCCCCACCGGGGAGCTGTTTTTT. It yields the protein CASKRDSPTGELFF.

The chain is built from TRBV5-5 and TRBJ2-2, with D maybe TRBD2 (6 bases). The CDR3 runs 14 residues. Trimming took off 0 bases at V and 7 bases at J, with 10 bases between the two ends. Germline V gene sequence: CDR1 SGHKS, CDR2 YYEKEE (reference sequence). The CDR3 reads CASSLVGSHGELFF. The DNA of the CDR3 is TGTGCCAGCAGCTTGGTCGGGAGTCACGGGGAGCTGTTTTTT.

As to this clone: The junction and the germline gene differ at one end; a read error may be behind it. The rearrangement joins TRBV15 to TRBJ1-5; no firm D call. Germline CDR1 and CDR2: LNHNV and YYDKDF (reference sequence). The CDR3 sequence is 15 residues long. CDR3 region: CATSRDSVGNLPQHF. Written as DNA, the CDR3 is TGTGCCACCAGCAGAGATAGCGTTGGAAATCTGCCCCAGCATTTT.

The chain has TRBV5-1 and TRBJ2-5; 13 nucleotides agree with TRBD2. Germline V gene lookup returns CDR1 SGHRS and CDR2 YFSETQ. V lost 4 bases, J lost 5 bases, and 2 bases stayed unmatched. The CDR3 has 14 amino acids. The CDR3 region is CASSPTSGRETQYF. Here the CDR3 DNA reads TGCGCCAGCAGCCCGACTAGCGGGAGGGAGACCCAGTACTTC. Full variable domain (outside the CDR3, taken from reference TRBV5-1 and TRBJ2-5): KAGVTQTPRYLIKTRGQQVTLSCSPISGHRSVSWYQQTPGQGLQFLFEYFSETQRNKGNFPGRFSGRQFSNSRSEMNVSTLELGDSALYLCASSPTSGRETQYFGPGTRLLVL.